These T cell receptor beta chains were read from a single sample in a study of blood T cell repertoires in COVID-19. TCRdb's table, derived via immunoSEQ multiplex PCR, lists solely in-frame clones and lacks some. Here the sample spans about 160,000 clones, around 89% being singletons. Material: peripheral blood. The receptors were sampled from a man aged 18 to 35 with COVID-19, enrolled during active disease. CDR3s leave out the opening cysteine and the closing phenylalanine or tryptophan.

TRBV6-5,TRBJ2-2,ASSADRKKLF
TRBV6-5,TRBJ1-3,ASSSQGSGNTIY
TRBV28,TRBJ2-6,ASSIVQGGVLT
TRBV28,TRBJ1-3,ASTPIGETGNTIY
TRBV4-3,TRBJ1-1,ASSPGDRMNTEAF
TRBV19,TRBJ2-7,ASSIGRGTYEQY
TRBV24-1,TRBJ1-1,ATSDSTGTANTEAF
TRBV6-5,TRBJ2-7,ASSYSIGLADWEQY
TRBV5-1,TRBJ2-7,ASSRAGLTSGSSYEQY
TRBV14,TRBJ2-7,ASSPRLAPLYEQY
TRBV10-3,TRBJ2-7,AISESRGSDEQY
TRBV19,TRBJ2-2,ASSTGHANTGELF
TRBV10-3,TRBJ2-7,AISESLQGANEQY
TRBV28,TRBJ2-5,ASREGLAGQTQY
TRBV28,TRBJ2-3,ASSSLNMTSGASTDTQY
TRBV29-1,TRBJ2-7,STRTSGSYEQY
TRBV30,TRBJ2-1,AWVTYNEQF
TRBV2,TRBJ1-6,ASLGALNSPLH